The clone carrying this T cell receptor (beta chain) has a handful of counts. Its antigen is unknown. This sample stems from a study of cytomegalovirus exposure and HLA in healthy donors. Use of 60 Vbeta and 13 Jbeta primers characterized the PCR. Original processing methods: Around 10 million shared chains were among around 80 million unique TCR beta chains counted in a later analysis. The repertoire was sequenced with immunoSEQ multiplex PCR; TCRdb's copy has only in-frame clones and lacks some. The V and J calls and the clone size are those of that table, but D and trimming were determined from the DNA. The data show 110,000 to 150,000 clones, more than 7.5% seen once. Study-level points and caveats: Information on immune exposure was restricted to one variable (CMV serostatus).

The sample taken for sequencing was PBMCs. This TCR was recovered from a man aged 45-65 years in good health and CMV-seronegative.

The CDR3 reads CASSPSPQPQHF. CDR3 bases: TGTGCCAGCAGCCCCTCTCCTCAGCCCCAGCATTTT. The chain joins TRBV7-9 to TRBJ1-5; D not resolved. CDR1 is SEHNR and CDR2 is FQNEAQ in the germline V gene (reference sequence). Trimming removed 5 bases from V and 6 bases from J, with 8 bases in between. The CDR3 extends over 12 amino acids.